This TCR beta chain originates from a study of identical twins. Study results and limitations: Sequences that were out-of-frame, alpha and twin-shared displayed an excess of low generation probability. Fewer insertions characterized abundant cord blood beta clonotypes, whereas memory repertoires showed none.

This clonotype has ten or more counts. What it binds is unknown. A universal primer site came from template switching; cDNA carried unique molecular identifiers. TCRdb recomputed calls from the 5' RACE reads with MiXCR, one row per CDR3 protein. The sample includes approximately 700,000 distinct CDR3 sequences, less than 7% of them seen just once. CDR1 and CDR2 (germline): DFQATT, SNEGSKA (reference sequence). The length of the CDR3 is 16 residues. V gave up 1 base and J gave up 8 bases, with 22 bases separating them. Only healthy Caucasians were enrolled as donors. The chain uses TRBV20-1 and TRBJ2-3; TRBD2 is a possible D gene (6 bases). The sequenced material came from naive T cells sorted from blood. The TCR was taken from a man younger than 35 in good health. The CDR3 reads CSARAPGTEVGITQYF. The CDR3 nucleotides read TGCAGTGCTAGAGCCCCCGGGACTGAGGTCGGAATTACGCAGTATTTT.